This is a list of T cell receptor beta chains from one sample in a study of T-cell reconstitution after alpha-beta-depleted transplantation in children. TCRdb reprocessed the PCR reads via MiXCR and lists one record per CDR3 protein. The data hold roughly 570,000 distinct CDR3 sequences, with 27% observed a single time. Sample: PBMCs, taken before TCRalphabeta/CD19-depleted stem cell transplant. The receptors stem from a boy in the first two years of life with Wiskott-Aldrich syndrome, due to receive a stem cell transplant. CDR3s include the opening cysteine and the closing phenylalanine or tryptophan. The D gene is left open where the match is weak. Size is stated for part of the rows, as once, few or many counts, or as a class when the clone is expanded.

clone_size: few; j_call: TRBJ2-7; d_call: TRBD2; v_call: TRBV12-3/TRBV12-4; cdr3_nt: TGTGCCAGCAGTTTAAAGCGGGAGTCTCACGAGCAGTACTTC; cdr3_aa: CASSLKRESHEQYF
clone_size: few; j_call: TRBJ2-7; d_call: TRBD2; v_call: TRBV3-1; cdr3_nt: TGTGCCAGCAGCGAGCGACGTAGCGGGAGGGCCTGGGAGCAGTACTTC; cdr3_aa: CASSERRSGRAWEQYF
clone_size: -; j_call: TRBJ2-7; d_call: -; v_call: TRBV12-3/TRBV12-4; cdr3_nt: TGTGCCAGCACCATAATCGGACTGCAAAGGGAGCAGTACTTC; cdr3_aa: CASTIIGLQREQYF
clone_size: -; j_call: TRBJ2-1; d_call: -; v_call: TRBV20-1; cdr3_nt: TGCAGTGCGGAGAGACGGCTAGCTTGGTACAATGAGCAGTTCTTC; cdr3_aa: CSAERRLAWYNEQFF
clone_size: -; j_call: TRBJ2-1; d_call: -; v_call: TRBV5-1; cdr3_nt: TGCGCCAGCAGAACAGTCTCCTACAATGAGCAGTTCTTC; cdr3_aa: CASRTVSYNEQFF
clone_size: -; j_call: TRBJ1-5; d_call: TRBD1; v_call: TRBV20-1; cdr3_nt: TGCAGTGCTAGAGATTGGACAGGGGCCGCTGGGCAGCCCCAGCATTTT; cdr3_aa: CSARDWTGAAGQPQHF
clone_size: few; j_call: TRBJ2-5; d_call: TRBD1; v_call: TRBV5-1; cdr3_nt: TGCGCCAGCAGCTCTCAACCACCGGGACAGGGAGAGACCCAGTACTTC; cdr3_aa: CASSSQPPGQGETQYF
clone_size: once; j_call: TRBJ2-3; d_call: -; v_call: TRBV10-3; cdr3_nt: TGTGCCATCAGTGAGGGTCTAGATGGAGATACGCAGTATTTT; cdr3_aa: CAISEGLDGDTQYF
clone_size: -; j_call: TRBJ2-7; d_call: -; v_call: TRBV5-1; cdr3_nt: TGCGCCAGCAGCTCCCTAGGCTCGGAAGGCGAGCAGTACTTC; cdr3_aa: CASSSLGSEGEQYF
clone_size: few; j_call: TRBJ2-1; d_call: TRBD1; v_call: TRBV11-2; cdr3_nt: TGTGCCAGCAGTTCTGGGGGCTGGGACAGCTCCGACAATGAGCAGTTCTTC; cdr3_aa: CASSSGGWDSSDNEQFF
clone_size: few; j_call: TRBJ1-5; d_call: -; v_call: TRBV27; cdr3_nt: TGTGCCAGCAGTTTATTCAGAGCTAGCAATCAGCCCCAGCATTTT; cdr3_aa: CASSLFRASNQPQHF
clone_size: few; j_call: TRBJ2-1; d_call: -; v_call: TRBV7-2; cdr3_nt: TGTGCCAGCAGCTTAGGGGTTTACTCCTACAATGAGCAGTTCTTC; cdr3_aa: CASSLGVYSYNEQFF
clone_size: few; j_call: TRBJ1-5; d_call: -; v_call: TRBV20-1; cdr3_nt: TGCAGTGCTAGGGAACAGGGTAGGTGGGTCAATCAGCCCCAGCATTTT; cdr3_aa: CSAREQGRWVNQPQHF
clone_size: -; j_call: TRBJ2-2; d_call: TRBD2; v_call: TRBV10-3; cdr3_nt: TGTGCCATCAGTGAAGGACTAGCGGGAGTAGGTGGGGAGCTGTTTTTT; cdr3_aa: CAISEGLAGVGGELFF
clone_size: many; j_call: TRBJ1-1; d_call: TRBD1; v_call: TRBV3-1; cdr3_nt: TGTGCCAGCCAGACAGGGGACACTGAAGCTTTCTTT; cdr3_aa: CASQTGDTEAFF
clone_size: few; j_call: TRBJ2-5; d_call: TRBD1; v_call: TRBV27; cdr3_nt: TGTGCCAGCAGCCGGAGACAGGGTCAGTACCAAGAGACCCAGTACTTC; cdr3_aa: CASSRRQGQYQETQYF
clone_size: -; j_call: TRBJ1-1; d_call: -; v_call: TRBV5-1; cdr3_nt: TGCGCCAGCAGCCCTCGAGGCCCGGTGGCCACTGAAGCTTTCTTT; cdr3_aa: CASSPRGPVATEAFF
clone_size: -; j_call: TRBJ1-2; d_call: -; v_call: TRBV5-1; cdr3_nt: TGCGCCAGCAGCTTGGACCGTACTAACTATGGCTACACCTTC; cdr3_aa: CASSLDRTNYGYTF
clone_size: -; j_call: TRBJ1-3; d_call: -; v_call: TRBV5-1; cdr3_nt: TGCGCCAGCAGCTCCATCGGAAAACAGCCATCTGGAAACACCATATATTTT; cdr3_aa: CASSSIGKQPSGNTIYF
clone_size: -; j_call: TRBJ2-1; d_call: -; v_call: TRBV20-1; cdr3_nt: TGCAGTGCTAGAACGAAGACTTTTCTAATGTATGAGCAGTTCTTC; cdr3_aa: CSARTKTFLMYEQFF
clone_size: -; j_call: TRBJ2-1; d_call: TRBD2; v_call: TRBV5-1; cdr3_nt: TGCGCCAGCAGCTTGACTCCAGCGGGAGGACACAATGAGCAGTTCTTC; cdr3_aa: CASSLTPAGGHNEQFF
clone_size: few; j_call: TRBJ2-5; d_call: -; v_call: TRBV5-1; cdr3_nt: TGCGCCAGCAGCTCGGGGTCGGCTTGGGAGACCCAGTACTTC; cdr3_aa: CASSSGSAWETQYF
clone_size: -; j_call: TRBJ1-4; d_call: -; v_call: TRBV28; cdr3_nt: TGTGCCAGCAGCTTAACAGGGACGACTAATGAAAAACTGTTTTTT; cdr3_aa: CASSLTGTTNEKLFF
clone_size: -; j_call: TRBJ2-1; d_call: -; v_call: TRBV12-3/TRBV12-4; cdr3_nt: TGTGCCAGCAGTTTAGAGGGGCAGGGTGGTAATGAGCAGTTCTTC; cdr3_aa: CASSLEGQGGNEQFF
clone_size: -; j_call: TRBJ2-2; d_call: TRBD2; v_call: TRBV5-1; cdr3_nt: TGCGCCAGCGGACCACTAGCGGGAGTAGCAGGGGAGCTGTTTTTT; cdr3_aa: CASGPLAGVAGELFF